A selection of T cell receptor beta chains follows, all from one sample in a study of T cells after yellow fever vaccination. Each CDR3 protein is one row after TCRdb ran MiXCR on the 5' RACE reads. Counted here are some 560,000 distinct CDR3 sequences, about 19% occurring once; the ten biggest clones make up roughly an eighth. This specimen was PBMCs, taken 15 days after the yellow fever booster vaccination. The receptor set was obtained from a man aged 25 to 40 who received the YFV17D yellow fever vaccine. Each CDR3 is given without its conserved first and last residue.

j_call	v_call	cdr3_aa
TRBJ2-7	TRBV5-1	ASSRYSDRQTVYEQY
TRBJ2-1	TRBV7-6	ASSLGRAGVISYNEQF
TRBJ1-1	TRBV30	AWSVRRANTEAF
TRBJ2-3	TRBV7-6	ASSFSGGMSTDTQY
TRBJ2-3	TRBV12-3/TRBV12-4	ASSLNRGSNTQY
TRBJ2-2	TRBV6-5	ASSYGFSVGAGELF
TRBJ1-4	TRBV3-1	ASSQDGRGREKLF
TRBJ2-5	TRBV29-1	SVGVNRQETQY
TRBJ1-1	TRBV20-1	SAPSPRGAF
TRBJ2-5	TRBV10-3	AIKDGSLETQY
TRBJ1-2	TRBV6-5	ASSRDSYYGYT
TRBJ2-1	TRBV7-9	ASSLIDLIDEQF
TRBJ1-1	TRBV30	AWRNRDRGNTEAF
TRBJ2-1	TRBV28	ASSPTGHINEQF
TRBJ1-1	TRBV6-1	ASSPRGRGMDTEAF
TRBJ2-1	TRBV11-2	ASSLNSRLAGNNEQF
TRBJ2-1	TRBV27	ASSRQGAPEQF
TRBJ1-2	TRBV7-6	ASSPGGGGYGYT
TRBJ1-5	TRBV20-1	SATETGNSGNQPQH
TRBJ2-1	TRBV24-1	ATSVTGARDNEQF
TRBJ2-3	TRBV7-9	ASSLSTSGTTDTQY
TRBJ2-1	TRBV2	ASSEYPGQF
TRBJ2-6	TRBV6-1	ASKLLAGGLPGANVLT
TRBJ2-7	TRBV20-1	SASGLAGGFYEQY
TRBJ1-6	TRBV12-3/TRBV12-4	ASSLDRSSYNSPLH
TRBJ2-7	TRBV5-1	ASSFEGGNQGYEQY
TRBJ1-1	TRBV27	ASSYDRVNTEAF
TRBJ2-1	TRBV4-3	ASSQAVGSWYEQF
TRBJ2-3	TRBV20-1	SASQAMADTQY
TRBJ1-1	TRBV27	ATLPGSRATEAF
TRBJ1-3	TRBV5-5	ASSLYISGNTIY